This T cell receptor (beta chain) was documented in a study of T cells expressing NK-cell markers. The CDR3 extends over 13 amino acids. CDR1 and CDR2 from the germline V gene are SQVTM and ANQGSEA. TCRdb reprocessed the 5' RACE reads and keeps a single row for each CDR3 protein, giving no DNA. The listing records 150,000 to 200,000 distinct CDR3 sequences. This receptor was identified in a man aged 18 to 69 in good health. The V gene is TRBV29-1, the J gene TRBJ2-7. Sequencing was done on a sample of blood T cells: a sorted CD56 or NKG2C T cell subset, CD4+ or CD8+ T cells, or bulk PBMC T cells (not recorded which). The CDR3 loop reads CSVLTLGLYEQYF.